This TCR beta chain was sequenced during a study of blood T cell repertoires in COVID-19. About the study: The study drew acute and convalescent COVID-19 samples from the United States, Italy and Spain. PBMCs, B-cell-depleted T cells, or T cells provided the cDNA or gDNA that made up the material.

While infection was still active, Seattle patients were enrolled and then followed longitudinally. From germline, CDR1 is SEHNR and CDR2 FQNEAQ (reference sequence). The V gene end was trimmed by 5 bases and the J gene end by 0 bases; junction bases not matched to a gene: 6. The CDR3 is 16 residues long. Authors' data handling: Reference gene primer amplification yielded estimated nucleated cell counts. Assay: immunoSEQ multiplex PCR; the TCRdb copy retains only in-frame clones and omits some. V, J and clone size reflect that table, while D and trimming were determined from the DNA. The sample records 200,000 to 250,000 clones, about 80% being singletons.

Input material: peripheral blood. The chain carries TRBV7-9 and TRBJ1-3; 8 bases are a match to TRBD1. This receptor was identified in a woman aged 80 or over with COVID-19, enrolled during active disease. The CDR3 sequence: CASSLRTGYSGNTIYF. CDR3 DNA sequence: TGTGCCAGCAGCCTACGGACAGGGTACTCTGGAAACACCATATATTTT. Full variable domain (outside the CDR3, taken from reference TRBV7-9 and TRBJ1-3): DTGVSQNPRHKITKRGQNVTFRCDPISEHNRLYWYRQTLGQGPEFLTYFQNEAQLEKSRLLSDRFSAERPKGSFSTLEIQRTEQGDSAMYLCASSLRTGYSGNTIYFGEGSWLTVV.